The 13 T cell receptor beta chains below all came from one sample that was sequenced in a study of cytomegalovirus exposure and HLA in healthy donors. Data came from immunoSEQ multiplex PCR; TCRdb stores just in-frame clones and leaves some out. The table shows 150,000 to 200,000 clones, with 86% occurring only once. What was sequenced was PBMCs. All receptors derive from a woman aged 18-35 years in good health and CMV-seronegative.

The rearrangement links TRBV5-4 to TRBJ2-7; the match to TRBD2 covers 14 bases. Germline V gene sequence: CDR1 SGHNT, CDR2 YYREEE (reference sequence). V was pared by 4 bases and J by 4 bases, with 4 bases of the junction left unmatched. This CDR3 comprises 15 residues. In DNA form, the CDR3 reads TGTGCCAGCAGCCGCCGACTAGCGGGAGGGTACGAGCAGTACTTC. Encoded protein: CASSRRLAGGYEQYF.

This sequence joins TRBV5-1 and TRBJ1-5; D is possibly TRBD1 (6 bases). The germline gives CDR1 SGHRS, CDR2 YFSETQ. Trimming cost V 0 bases and J 4 bases, with 11 bases left between them. The CDR3 covers 15 residues. CDR3 sequence reads: CASSLEGQMNQPQHF. The CDR3 region has the DNA TGCGCCAGCAGCTTGGAAGGACAGATGAATCAGCCCCAGCATTTT.

This clone was observed a handful of times. The CDR3 region is CASSGRPGTGGGYGNSPLHF. CDR3 coding DNA: TGTGCCAGCAGTGGTCGGCCCGGGACAGGGGGCGGCTACGGGAATTCACCCCTCCACTTT. V usage is TRBV2 and J usage is TRBJ1-6, with TRBD1 matching 12 bases. After removal of 4 bases from V and 7 bases from J, the junction contained 17 bases not matched to a gene. The CDR3 has 20 amino acids. Per the germline V gene, CDR1 is SNHLY and CDR2 is FYNNEI.

The chain employs TRBV18 and TRBJ2-6, with TRBD1 identical over 7 bases. The CDR3 runs 18 residues. Germline CDR1 KGHSH, CDR2 LQKENI. V dropped 5 bases and J dropped 1; count of bases not matched to a gene: 11. In nucleotides, the CDR3 is TGTGCCAGCTCATCCCCCGGGACAGATGGATCTGGGGCCAACGTCCTGACTTTC. It translates to CASSSPGTDGSGANVLTF. Looking up the rest from reference TRBV18 and TRBJ2-6 gives the full variable domain: NAGVMQNPRHLVRRRGQEARLRCSPMKGHSHVYWYRQLPEEGLKFMVYLQKENIIDESGMPKERFSAEFPKEGPSILRIQQVVRGDSAAYFCASSSPGTDGSGANVLTFGAGSRLTVL.

This clone was counted a single time. The genes are TRBV5-4 and TRBJ2-1; D is undetermined. Deletions cut 7 bases from V and 0 bases from J, with 11 bases between. There are 14 residues in the CDR3. Germline V lookup: CDR1 SGHNT, CDR2 YYREEE (reference sequence). CDR3: CASSRGSSYNEQFF. In DNA form, the CDR3 reads TGTGCCAGCTCGCGCGGTAGCTCCTACAATGAGCAGTTCTTC.

The J gene is TRBJ2-3, the V gene TRBV7-3; 7 positions agree with TRBD1. The CDR3 length is 15 residues. Germline trimming cut 5 bases from V and 1 base from J; bases unmatched to any gene: 6. Germline V gives CDR1 SGHTA, CDR2 FQGTGA. Here the CDR3 DNA reads TGTGCCAGCAGCCTAAGAGGACAGGGCACAGATACGCAGTATTTT. Protein: CASSLRGQGTDTQYF. Filled out from reference TRBV7-3 and TRBJ2-3, the complete variable domain reads GAGVSQTPSNKVTEKGKYVELRCDPISGHTALYWYRQSLGQGPEFLIYFQGTGAADDSGLPNDRFFAVRPEGSVSTLKIQRTERGDSAVYLCASSLRGQGTDTQYFGPGTRLTVL.

This clone has more than one count but fewer than ten. This chain connects TRBV7-2 to TRBJ1-2, with unresolved D. With 1 base removed from V and 0 bases from J, the gap between germline ends came to 9 bases. Germline V gene lookup returns CDR1 SGHTA and CDR2 FQGNSA. The CDR3 is 15 residues long. The CDR3 reads CASSLVPGTNYGYTF. The DNA of the CDR3 is TGTGCCAGCAGCTTAGTTCCCGGTACTAACTATGGCTACACCTTC. Filled out from reference TRBV7-2 and TRBJ1-2, the complete variable domain reads GAGVSQSPSNKVTEKGKDVELRCDPISGHTALYWYRQSLGQGLEFLIYFQGNSAPDKSGLPSDRFSAERTGGSVSTLTIQRTQQEDSAVYLCASSLVPGTNYGYTFGSGTRLTVV.

The chain combines TRBV5-1 with TRBJ2-7; 8 bases line up with TRBD2. In germline, CDR1 is SGHRS, CDR2 YFSETQ. Trimming cost V 3 bases and J 4 bases; bases outside gene matches: 6. The CDR3 spans 14 residues. The CDR3 sequence is CASSSAGDGYEQYF. The CDR3 bases are TGCGCCAGCAGCTCAGCGGGAGACGGGTACGAGCAGTACTTC.

The genes are TRBV7-6 and TRBJ1-5; 9 bases align to TRBD1. The V gene's germline CDR1 is SGHVS and CDR2 FNYEAQ. This CDR3 spans 17 amino acids. V trimming: 5 bases; J trimming: 1 base; junction bases outside the gene matches: 9. CDR3 protein: CASSPGQGPRSNQPQHF. CDR3 DNA sequence: TGTGCCAGCAGCCCCGGACAGGGGCCAAGGAGCAATCAGCCCCAGCATTTT.

The chain uses TRBV19 and TRBJ1-1; TRBD1 matches 7 bases. The V gene's germline CDR1 is LNHDA and CDR2 SQIVND (reference sequence). The CDR3 extends over 14 amino acids. J gave up 3 bases and V 5 bases, and 6 bases lay outside the gene matches. The CDR3 coding sequence is TGTGCCAGTAGTTGGTCAGGGGGAGACACTGAAGCTTTCTTT. It specifies CASSWSGGDTEAFF.

This chain connects TRBV4-3 to TRBJ1-1; 7 bases are shared with TRBD1. CDR3 length equals 16 residues. Germline CDR1 is LGHNA and CDR2 is YSLEER. Trimming took 0 bases from V and 7 from J; bases not matched to a gene: 11. The CDR3 sequence: CASSQDWGTAFLEAFF. The CDR3 bases are TGCGCCAGCAGCCAAGATTGGGGGACAGCCTTTCTTGAAGCTTTCTTT.

The chain carries TRBV7-9 and TRBJ2-3; 11 bases fit TRBD2. Germline V gene data show CDR1 as SEHNR and CDR2 as FQNEAQ (reference sequence). J lost 2 bases, V lost 8 bases, and 15 bases had no gene match. This CDR3 comprises 18 residues. The DNA for the CDR3 is TGTGCCAGCGGATTGACTAGCGGGGCCCTGACCTACACAGATACGCAGTATTTT. Translated, it gives CASGLTSGALTYTDTQYF.

This chain connects TRBV7-2 to TRBJ1-1, with D perhaps TRBD1 (5 bases). The CDR3 has 15 amino acids. V lost 4 bases and J lost 4, with 16 bases in between. Germline V CDR1 and CDR2: SGHTA, FQGNSA. The CDR3 DNA sequence: TGTGCCAGCAGCTATTCTACCCCGGGGGGCACTGAAGCTTTCTTT. This encodes CASSYSTPGGTEAFF. Full variable domain (missing parts from reference TRBV7-2 and TRBJ1-1): GAGVSQSPSNKVTEKGKDVELRCDPISGHTALYWYRQSLGQGLEFLIYFQGNSAPDKSGLPSDRFSAERTGGSVSTLTIQRTQQEDSAVYLCASSYSTPGGTEAFFGQGTRLTVV.